This TCR beta chain is drawn from a study of Ad26.COV2.S vaccination and SARS-CoV-2 variants. Study in general: As a participant in COV1001, the donor was in the Ad26.COV2.S trial arm. Intramuscular Ad26.COV2.S doses were given once or twice, 56 days apart. General observations from the study: Responses of spike-specific T cells (both CD8+ and CD4+) reportedly showed substantial breadth after vaccination. Placebo recipients trailed vaccine recipients in spike-specific TCR breadth.

This sample's treatment: roughly 18 received Ad26.COV2.S at low or high dose, single or two shots; about 5 received placebo; per-sample allocation not given. Repertoires come from day 63 after the first vaccine or placebo injection. TCRdb's copy holds only in-frame clones and misses some; the assay was immunoSEQ multiplex PCR. The sample lists about 680,000 clones; roughly 90% were seen once. Germline lookup yields CDR1 GTSNPN and CDR2 SVGIG (reference sequence). Trimming removed 1 base at V and 2 bases at J, with 2 bases between. This CDR3 has 12 residues. Worth noting for this clone: What it binds is not known. The sample contains more than one DNA sequence encoding this CDR3.

The receptor was derived from a person between 18 and 65 years old who received the Ad26.COV2.S COVID-19 vaccine or a placebo. This specimen was peripheral blood, taken in a trial of Ad26.COV2.S vaccine versus placebo. The chain recombines TRBV30 with TRBJ2-2; no reliable D call. The CDR3 DNA reads TGTGCCTGGAGTGGCAACACCGGGGAGCTGTTTTTT. It yields the protein CAWSGNTGELFF.